The TCR beta chain under discussion was sequenced for a study of T cells after yellow fever vaccination. TCRdb reanalysed the 5' RACE reads using MiXCR and keeps one entry per CDR3 protein. Seen here are hundreds of thousands of distinct CDR3 sequences, approximately 9% observed once, and the top ten hold 15% to 20%. CDR3 size: 12 residues. CDR1 and CDR2 from the germline V gene are MGHDK and SYGVNS. V was shortened by 4 bases and J by 4 bases, with 8 bases between the two germline ends. The material was PBMCs, obtained on the day of the first yellow fever vaccination. J is TRBJ2-7 and V is TRBV25-1; D remains unclear. This receptor was obtained from a man aged 18 to 29 who received the YFV17D yellow fever vaccine. The CDR3 DNA is TGTGCCAGCAGTGGGCACCTGTACGAGCAGTACTTC. Translated, it gives CASSGHLYEQYF.